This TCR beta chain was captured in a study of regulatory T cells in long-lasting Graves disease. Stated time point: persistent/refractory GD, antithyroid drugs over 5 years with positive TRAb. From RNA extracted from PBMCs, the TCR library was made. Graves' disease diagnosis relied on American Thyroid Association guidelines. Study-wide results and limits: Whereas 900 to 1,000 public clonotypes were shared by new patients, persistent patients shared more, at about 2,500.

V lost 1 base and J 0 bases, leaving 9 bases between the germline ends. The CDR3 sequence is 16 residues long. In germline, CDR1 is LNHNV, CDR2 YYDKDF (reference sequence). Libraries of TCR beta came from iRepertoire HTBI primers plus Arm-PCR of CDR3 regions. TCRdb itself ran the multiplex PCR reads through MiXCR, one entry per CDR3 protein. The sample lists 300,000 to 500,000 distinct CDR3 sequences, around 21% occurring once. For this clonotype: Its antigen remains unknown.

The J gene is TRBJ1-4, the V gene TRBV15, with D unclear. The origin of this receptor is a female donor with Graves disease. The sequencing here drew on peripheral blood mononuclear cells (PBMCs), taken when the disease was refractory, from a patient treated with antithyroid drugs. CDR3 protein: CATSRAGGSTNEKLFF. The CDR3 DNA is TGTGCCACCAGCAGAGCAGGAGGGTCAACTAATGAAAAACTGTTTTTT.